One sample yielded the 10 T cell receptor beta chains listed below, sequenced in a study of T cell repertoires in cytomegalovirus infection. These receptors lack a known antigen. TCRdb processed the reads anew with MiXCR; each CDR3 protein has one entry. The sample has a few hundred thousand distinct CDR3 sequences, roughly 25% seen once. The material sequenced was cultured PBMCs, taken from culture after CMV antigen stimulation. The receptors were sampled from a human donor in good health (CMV status not recorded). Some clones in this sample may be carry-over from other donors' samples.

The chain carries TRBV4-3 and TRBJ1-1; no firm D call. Germline V gives CDR1 LGHNA, CDR2 YSLEER. V lost 1 base, J lost 5 bases, and 14 bases lay in between. This CDR3 comprises 15 residues. CDR3 bases: TGCGCCAGCAGCCAAGGAGGGCGCAGAAGGACTGAAGCTTTCTTT. Protein: CASSQGGRRRTEAFF.

The V gene is TRBV19, the J gene TRBJ2-2; perhaps TRBD2 as D (6 bases). The CDR3 extends over 15 amino acids. Germline CDR1 is LNHDA and CDR2 is SQIVND (reference sequence). The V gene lost 6 bases and the J gene lost 4 bases, with 15 bases spanning the gap. Here the CDR3 DNA reads TGTGCCAGTAGAGGAGGGAGGCAGGGCACCGGGGAGCTGTTTTTT. It codes for CASRGGRQGTGELFF.

This clonotype has only a few counts. The V and J genes are TRBV19 and TRBJ2-5; D possibly uses TRBD1 or TRBD2 (5 bases each). The CDR3 is 13 residues long. V was shortened by 7 bases and J by 3 bases, with 12 bases between the two germline ends. The germline V gene has CDR1 LNHDA and CDR2 SQIVND (reference sequence). The CDR3, as DNA: TGTGCCAGTAATCGGGGCCCCGAAGAGACCCAGTACTTC. It yields the protein CASNRGPEETQYF.

This clonotype showed up just a few times. V is TRBV28 and J is TRBJ2-7, with 8 nucleotides matching TRBD1. The CDR3 sequence is 19 residues long. The junction had 20 bases not matched to a gene; V was cut back by 3 bases and J by 4 bases. The germline V gene encodes CDR1 MDHEN and CDR2 SYDVKM. Here the CDR3 reads CASSFGRQGANRPSYEQYF. CDR3 nucleotide sequence: TGTGCCAGCAGTTTTGGGCGCCAGGGGGCGAACCGCCCCTCTTACGAGCAGTACTTC. Looking up the rest from reference TRBV28 and TRBJ2-7 gives the full variable domain: DVKVTQSSRYLVKRTGEKVFLECVQDMDHENMFWYRQDPGLGLRLIYFSYDVKMKEKGDIPEGYSVSREKKERFSLILESASTNQTSMYLCASSFGRQGANRPSYEQYFGPGTRLTVT.

The V and J genes are TRBV7-6 and TRBJ2-2; 9 bases map to TRBD1. This CDR3 contains 14 residues. Germline V gives CDR1 SGHVS, CDR2 FNYEAQ. The CDR3 region has the DNA TGTGGGACTGACAGGGGGGAGAACACCGGGGAGCTGTTTTTT. It encodes CGTDRGENTGELFF.

This clonotype was seen ten or more times. The chain recombines TRBV7-8 with TRBJ2-1; 8 bases fit TRBD1. The CDR3 sequence is 15 residues long. Germline V gives CDR1 SGHVS, CDR2 FQNEAQ. The V gene end was trimmed by 3 bases and the J gene end by 9 bases; junction bases not matched to a gene: 10. The CDR3 region has the DNA TGTGCCAGCAGCTTCCGGGGACAGGCGTTGAGTGAGCAGTTCTTC. Its protein product is CASSFRGQALSEQFF.

The chain couples TRBV29-1 to TRBJ2-5; D might be TRBD1 (6 bases). Trimming shortened V by 6 bases and J by 1 base, and 15 bases separated the two germline ends. CDR3 size: 14 residues. The germline gives CDR1 SQVTM, CDR2 ANQGSEA. The CDR3 sequence is CSVRQAHLQETQYF. CDR3 DNA: TGCAGCGTCCGACAGGCTCACCTCCAAGAGACCCAGTACTTC.

At least ten counts were recorded for this clonotype. The chain carries TRBV7-2 and TRBJ2-2; 9 bases line up with TRBD2. Germline trimming cut 2 bases from V and 6 bases from J; bases unmatched to any gene: 7. Germline V gene sequence: CDR1 SGHTA, CDR2 FQGNSA. The CDR3 contains 16 residues. The CDR3 loop is CASSLSAGGTAGELFF. The CDR3 nucleotides are TGTGCCAGCAGCTTATCGGCGGGGGGGACCGCCGGGGAGCTGTTTTTT.

This chain joins TRBV5-4 and TRBJ2-7; 9 nucleotides agree with TRBD1. Unmatched junction bases numbered 12, after V lost 3 bases and J lost 5 bases. The CDR3 runs to 16 residues. Germline CDR1 SGHNT, CDR2 YYREEE (reference sequence). The CDR3 loop reads CASSSLKQGAVNEQYF. The DNA for the CDR3 is TGTGCCAGCAGCTCACTCAAACAGGGGGCTGTCAACGAGCAGTACTTC.

This chain uses TRBV18 with TRBJ2-1; 10 bases match TRBD2. The CDR3 has 17 amino acids. Germline CDR1 is KGHSH and CDR2 is LQKENI. V was clipped by 0 bases and J by 8 bases; unmatched bases: 10. CDR3: CASSPPGLAGVWYEQFF. Written as DNA, the CDR3 is TGTGCCAGCTCACCACCAGGGCTAGCGGGAGTTTGGTATGAGCAGTTCTTC.